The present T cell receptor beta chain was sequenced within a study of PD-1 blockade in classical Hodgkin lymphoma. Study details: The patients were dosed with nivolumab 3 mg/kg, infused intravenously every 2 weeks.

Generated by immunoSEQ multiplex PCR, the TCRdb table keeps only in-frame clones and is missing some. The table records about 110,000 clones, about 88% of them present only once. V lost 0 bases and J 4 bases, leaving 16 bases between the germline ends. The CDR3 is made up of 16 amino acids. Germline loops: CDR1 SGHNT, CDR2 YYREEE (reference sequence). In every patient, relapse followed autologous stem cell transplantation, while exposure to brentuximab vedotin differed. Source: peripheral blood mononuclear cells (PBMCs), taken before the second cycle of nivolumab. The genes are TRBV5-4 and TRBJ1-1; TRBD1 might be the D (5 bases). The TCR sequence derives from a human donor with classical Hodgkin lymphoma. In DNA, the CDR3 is TGTGCCAGCAGCTTGGACCCCGGGACGGTGATCACTGAAGCTTTCTTT. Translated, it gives CASSLDPGTVITEAFF.